Listed below are T cell receptor beta chains from one sample, sequenced in a study of long-term antiretroviral therapy in people with HIV. Data came from immunoSEQ multiplex PCR; TCRdb stores just in-frame clones and leaves some out. The sample lists 25,000 to 35,000 clones; 93% were seen once. The sequencing here drew on unsorted PBMCs, taken around 6.5 years after starting antiretroviral therapy. The receptors come from a woman aged 40 to 50 with HIV. Each CDR3 is given with its conserved first and last residue. D genes are given only for firm matches. Size tells how often a clone was seen (once, few, many) or the class of an expanded clone, and some rows leave it out.

D gene	V gene	J gene	clone size	CDR3 DNA	CDR3 protein
TRBD1	TRBV30	TRBJ1-1	.	TGTGCCTGGGACCCACAGGGGGCAGGCACTGAAGCTTTCTTT	CAWDPQGAGTEAFF
TRBD1	TRBV29-1	TRBJ1-1	.	TGCAGCGTTGACCCCGACAGGGCGAACACTGAAGCTTTCTTT	CSVDPDRANTEAFF
.	TRBV11-3	TRBJ1-1	.	TGTGCCAGCAGCTCCGGGGGAGCTGAAGCTTTCTTT	CASSSGGAEAFF
.	TRBV7-2	TRBJ2-5	.	TGTGCCAGCACCCGAAGGGCCGACTCGACCCAGTACTTC	CASTRRADSTQYF
.	TRBV29-1	TRBJ1-4	.	TGCAGCGTACCGGGTCCCTCGCGGGAAAAACTGTTTTTT	CSVPGPSREKLFF
.	TRBV29-1	TRBJ2-5	.	TGCAGCCTCGAGGCAGGGGATGAGACCCAGTACTTC	CSLEAGDETQYF
.	TRBV10-3	TRBJ1-1	.	TGTGCCACCCGCAGGGATATGAACACTGAAGCTTTCTTT	CATRRDMNTEAFF
.	TRBV10-3	TRBJ2-3	.	TGTGCCACGTCGAAGGGGGGAGGTAGCACAGATACGCAGTATTTT	CATSKGGGSTDTQYF
TRBD1	TRBV11-2	TRBJ2-7	once	TGTGCCAGCAGCCCTACCGGGACAGGGGTCTGGGACGAGCAGTACTTC	CASSPTGTGVWDEQYF
TRBD1	TRBV5-4	TRBJ2-3	.	TGTGCCAGCAGCTTGGCGGGACAGGAGACAGATACGCAGTATTTT	CASSLAGQETDTQYF
.	TRBV19	TRBJ1-5	.	TGTGCCAGTAGTATAGCACAGGTCGGTAGAGGCAATCAGCCCCAGCATTTT	CASSIAQVGRGNQPQHF
.	TRBV9	TRBJ2-2	once	TGTGCCAGCAGCGTAGCTCAGGGGCACACCGGGGAGCTGTTTTTT	CASSVAQGHTGELFF
.	TRBV19	TRBJ1-2	.	TGTGCCACTGGGGCAGGGGACGGCTATGGCTACACCTTC	CATGAGDGYGYTF
TRBD1	TRBV6-6	TRBJ1-1	.	TGTGCCTCAACAGGGGGCCCCCTTAACACTGAAGCTTTCTTT	CASTGGPLNTEAFF
.	TRBV9	TRBJ1-2	.	TGTGCCAGCAGCGTAGAGGACAGAGCTAACTATGGCTACACCTTC	CASSVEDRANYGYTF
.	TRBV4-3	TRBJ1-5	.	TGCGCCAGCAGCCAAGAAGGGACAATGAATAGCAATCAGCCCCAGCATTTT	CASSQEGTMNSNQPQHF
.	TRBV7-2	TRBJ1-3	.	TGTGCCAGCAGCCTTGGAAACACCATATATTTT	CASSLGNTIYF
.	TRBV19	TRBJ1-2	.	TGTGCCAGTAGTCTCAGGGTAGAAGACTATGGCTACACCTTC	CASSLRVEDYGYTF
TRBD1	TRBV10-1	TRBJ2-2	.	TGCGCCAGCAGAGGACAGGGTCCCGGGGAGCTGTTTTTT	CASRGQGPGELFF
.	TRBV5-1	TRBJ1-2	.	TGCGCCAGCAGCGTAGAAGGGGGGGTTGACTATGGCTACACCTTC	CASSVEGGVDYGYTF
.	TRBV2	TRBJ1-4	.	TGTGCCAGCAGTAAGGGACGGCACAATGAAAAACTGTTTTTT	CASSKGRHNEKLFF
TRBD2	TRBV4-3	TRBJ2-3	.	TGCGCCAGCAGCCAAGGGCCTAGCGGGGAGACAGATACGCAGTATTTT	CASSQGPSGETDTQYF
.	TRBV29-1	TRBJ2-3	once	TGCAGCCTTCTCACGGGTGCAGATACGCAGTATTTT	CSLLTGADTQYF
TRBD1	TRBV19	TRBJ1-2	.	TGTGCCAGTAGCAGACAGGGGGACTATGGCTACACCTTC	CASSRQGDYGYTF
.	TRBV7-2	TRBJ2-7	.	TGTGCCAGCAGCTTAGCGGAGGAGCAGTACTTC	CASSLAEEQYF
TRBD2	TRBV11-2	TRBJ2-1	.	TGTGCCAGCAGCTTAGTAAACGGGGGGGCCTTCAATGAGCAGTTCTTC	CASSLVNGGAFNEQFF
TRBD1	TRBV9	TRBJ2-5	.	TGTGCCAGCAGCGGCGGGACAGGGTCAGAGACCCAGTACTTC	CASSGGTGSETQYF
.	TRBV6-6	TRBJ2-7	once	TGTGCCAGCAGCTCGAACCGGGACCTTTACTCCTACGAGCAGTACTTC	CASSSNRDLYSYEQYF
.	TRBV5-6	TRBJ1-1	.	TGTGCCAGCAGCCCGGATCGTTGGGGGGCGGCTTTCTTT	CASSPDRWGAAFF
TRBD2	TRBV9	TRBJ2-1	.	TGTGCCAGCAGCGAGGGACTAGCGGGGGGGAAATACAATGAGCAGTTCTTC	CASSEGLAGGKYNEQFF
.	TRBV7-9	TRBJ1-1	.	TGTGCCAGCAGCTACCCCACCGGGTATGTGAACACTGAAGCTTTCTTT	CASSYPTGYVNTEAFF
.	TRBV19	TRBJ2-5	.	TGTGCCAGTAGTACGTTGCAGCAAGAGACCCAGTACTTC	CASSTLQQETQYF
.	TRBV6-1	TRBJ1-2	.	TGTGCCAGCAGTGAACCAGGCGGGGGGCGCACGAGAGACTATGGCTACACCTTC	CASSEPGGGRTRDYGYTF
.	TRBV6-5	TRBJ1-1	.	TGTGCCAGCATCCCTGTTGCGGGGCGAGCTTTCTTT	CASIPVAGRAFF
.	TRBV5-4	TRBJ2-2	.	TGTGCCAGCAGCTTGGACATCGGGGAGCTGTTTTTT	CASSLDIGELFF
.	TRBV5-6	TRBJ1-2	once	TGTGCCAGCAGCTTGGCCCTGGCGGGTAGGGGCTACACCTTC	CASSLALAGRGYTF
.	TRBV27	TRBJ2-1	.	TGTGCCAGCAGTCAAATCAGGATGTCCTCCTACAATGAGCAGTTCTTC	CASSQIRMSSYNEQFF
.	TRBV5-6	TRBJ1-1	.	TGTGCCAGCAGCCAACTATCCAGCAGATTGAACACTGAAGCTTTCTTT	CASSQLSSRLNTEAFF
.	TRBV5-5	TRBJ1-1	.	TGTGCCAGCAGCCTCGAGACAGCCCTCACGGCTTTCTTT	CASSLETALTAFF
.	TRBV5-8	TRBJ2-1	.	TGTGCCAGCAGCTTCCCCCCAGGTAGCTCCTACAATGAGCAGTTCTTC	CASSFPPGSSYNEQFF
TRBD1	TRBV19	TRBJ1-2	.	TGTGCCAGTAGTCTGACTCCGCGACAGGGGCTGAATTTCGGCTATGGCTACACCTTC	CASSLTPRQGLNFGYGYTF
.	TRBV2	TRBJ2-1	.	TGTGCCAGCAGAGAACGACAGAGCTCCTACAATGAGCAGTTCTTC	CASRERQSSYNEQFF
.	TRBV30	TRBJ2-3	.	TGTGCCTGGGCAGGGGTAAGAGGAGATACGCAGTATTTT	CAWAGVRGDTQYF
.	TRBV7-9	TRBJ2-7	.	TGTGCCAGCAGCTCGGACTTCTACGAGCAGTACTTC	CASSSDFYEQYF
.	TRBV5-1	TRBJ1-2	.	TGCGCCAGCAGCTTGGGACTCTCCCGAGGGTATGGCTACACCTTC	CASSLGLSRGYGYTF
.	TRBV27	TRBJ2-2	.	TGTGCCAGTCGAGGAGGGACCGGGGAGCTGTTTTTT	CASRGGTGELFF